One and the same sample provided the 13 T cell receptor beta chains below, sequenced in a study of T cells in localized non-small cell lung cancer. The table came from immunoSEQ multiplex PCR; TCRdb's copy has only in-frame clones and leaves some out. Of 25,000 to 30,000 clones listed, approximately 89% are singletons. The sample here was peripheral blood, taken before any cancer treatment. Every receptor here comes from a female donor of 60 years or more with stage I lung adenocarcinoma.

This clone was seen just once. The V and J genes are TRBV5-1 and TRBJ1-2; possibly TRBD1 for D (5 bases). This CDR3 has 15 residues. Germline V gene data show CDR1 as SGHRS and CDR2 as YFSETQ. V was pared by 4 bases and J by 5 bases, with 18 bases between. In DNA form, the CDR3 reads TGCGCCAGCAGCCCGCAGGGTACTGGTTTGTATGGCTACACCTTC. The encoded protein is CASSPQGTGLYGYTF.

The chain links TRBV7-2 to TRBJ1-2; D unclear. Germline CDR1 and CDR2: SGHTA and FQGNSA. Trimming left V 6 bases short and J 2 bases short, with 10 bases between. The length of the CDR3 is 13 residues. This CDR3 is CASSRRRNYGYTF. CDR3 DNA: TGTGCCAGCAGTCGAAGACGGAACTATGGCTACACCTTC.

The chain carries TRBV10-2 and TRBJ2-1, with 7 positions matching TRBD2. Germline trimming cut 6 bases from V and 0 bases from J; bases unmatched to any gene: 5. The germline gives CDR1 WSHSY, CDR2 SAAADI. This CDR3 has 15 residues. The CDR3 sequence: CASSQRGSSYNEQFF. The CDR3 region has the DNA TGCGCCAGCAGCCAGCGGGGAAGCTCCTACAATGAGCAGTTCTTC.

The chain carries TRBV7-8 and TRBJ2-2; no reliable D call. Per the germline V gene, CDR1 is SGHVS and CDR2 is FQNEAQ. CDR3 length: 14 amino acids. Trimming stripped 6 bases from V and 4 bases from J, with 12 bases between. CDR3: CASRGLIFTGELFF. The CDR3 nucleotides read TGTGCCAGCAGGGGGTTAATCTTCACCGGGGAGCTGTTTTTT.

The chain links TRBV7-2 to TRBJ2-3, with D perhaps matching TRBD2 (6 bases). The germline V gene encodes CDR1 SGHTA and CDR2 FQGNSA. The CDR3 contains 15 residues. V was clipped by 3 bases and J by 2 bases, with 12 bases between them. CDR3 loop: CASSFFSGFTDTQYF. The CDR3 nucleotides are TGTGCCAGCAGCTTTTTTAGCGGATTCACAGATACGCAGTATTTT.

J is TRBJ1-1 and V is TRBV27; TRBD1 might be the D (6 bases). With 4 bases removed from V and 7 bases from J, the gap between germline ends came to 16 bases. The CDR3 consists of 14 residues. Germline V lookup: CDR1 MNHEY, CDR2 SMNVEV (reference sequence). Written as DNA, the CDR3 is TGTGCCAGCAGTTGGACAGACCAGCGAGGTGAAGCTTTCTTT. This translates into CASSWTDQRGEAFF.

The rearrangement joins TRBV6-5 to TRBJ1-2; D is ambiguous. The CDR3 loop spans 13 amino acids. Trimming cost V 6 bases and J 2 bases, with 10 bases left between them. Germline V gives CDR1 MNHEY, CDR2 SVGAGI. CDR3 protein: CASSKGKNYGYTF. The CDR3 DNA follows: TGTGCCAGCAGCAAAGGAAAAAACTATGGCTACACCTTC.

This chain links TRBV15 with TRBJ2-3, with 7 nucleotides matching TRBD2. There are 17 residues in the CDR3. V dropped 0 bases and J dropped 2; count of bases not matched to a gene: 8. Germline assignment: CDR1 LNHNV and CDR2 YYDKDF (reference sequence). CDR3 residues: CATSRDGSGGTTDTQYF. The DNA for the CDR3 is TGTGCCACCAGCAGAGATGGGTCGGGGGGAACCACAGATACGCAGTATTTT.

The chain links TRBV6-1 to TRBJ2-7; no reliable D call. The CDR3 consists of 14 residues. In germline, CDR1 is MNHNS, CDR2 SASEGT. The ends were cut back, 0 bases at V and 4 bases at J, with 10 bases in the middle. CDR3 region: CASSEALTPYEQYF. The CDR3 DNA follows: TGTGCCAGCAGTGAAGCGCTTACTCCTTACGAGCAGTACTTC.

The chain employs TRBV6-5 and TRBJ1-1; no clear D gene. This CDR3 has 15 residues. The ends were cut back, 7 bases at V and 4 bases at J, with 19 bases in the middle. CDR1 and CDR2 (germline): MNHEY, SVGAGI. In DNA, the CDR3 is TGTGCCAGCATGCTGAGACCCTGGCGGGGCACTGAAGCTTTCTTT. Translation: CASMLRPWRGTEAFF.

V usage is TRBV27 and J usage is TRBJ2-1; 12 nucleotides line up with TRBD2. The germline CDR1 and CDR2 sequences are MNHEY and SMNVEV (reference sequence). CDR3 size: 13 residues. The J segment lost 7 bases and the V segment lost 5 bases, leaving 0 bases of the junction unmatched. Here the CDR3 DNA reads TGTGCCAGCAGTGGGACTAGCGGGAATGAGCAGTTCTTC. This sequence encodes CASSGTSGNEQFF.

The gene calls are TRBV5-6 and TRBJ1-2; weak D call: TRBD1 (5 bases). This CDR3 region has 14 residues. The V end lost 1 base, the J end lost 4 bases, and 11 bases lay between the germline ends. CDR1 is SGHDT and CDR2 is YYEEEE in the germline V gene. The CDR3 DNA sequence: TGTGCCAGCAGCTTGCGAAGGGGTAGCTATGGCTACACCTTC. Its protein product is CASSLRRGSYGYTF.

CDR3 loop: CASSEGGDAGYTF. The CDR3 DNA is TGTGCCAGCAGTGAAGGAGGGGACGCTGGCTACACCTTC. The chain combines TRBV6-1 with TRBJ1-2; D possibly corresponds to TRBD1 (5 bases). The V end was cut by 1 base, the J end by 7 bases, with 10 bases between. There are 13 residues in the CDR3. Per the germline V gene, CDR1 is MNHNS and CDR2 is SASEGT.